This TCR beta chain came from a study of blood T cells in healthy people across ages. Findings and caveats of the study: Estimates of diversity drawn from one million T cells were considered underestimates.

A second PCR, run for roughly 7 to 11 cycles, used a sample-barcoded 5' primer plus a J-beta primer mix. TCRdb processed the 5' RACE reads anew with MiXCR; each CDR3 protein has one entry. The sample lists about 640,000 distinct CDR3 sequences; 58% were seen once. This CDR3 is 15 amino acids long. V dropped 0 bases and J dropped 3; count of bases not matched to a gene: 5. Per germline, CDR1 MNHEY and CDR2 SVGAGI. This clonotype was counted many times. The antigen remains undetermined. The clonotype comes from a man in his sixties in good health. The chain has TRBV6-5 and TRBJ2-7; TRBD1 agrees at 7 bases. Sequencing input: blood. This CDR3 is CASSYSPGQNYEQYF. Written as DNA, the CDR3 is TGTGCCAGCAGTTACTCGCCGGGACAGAACTACGAGCAGTACTTC.